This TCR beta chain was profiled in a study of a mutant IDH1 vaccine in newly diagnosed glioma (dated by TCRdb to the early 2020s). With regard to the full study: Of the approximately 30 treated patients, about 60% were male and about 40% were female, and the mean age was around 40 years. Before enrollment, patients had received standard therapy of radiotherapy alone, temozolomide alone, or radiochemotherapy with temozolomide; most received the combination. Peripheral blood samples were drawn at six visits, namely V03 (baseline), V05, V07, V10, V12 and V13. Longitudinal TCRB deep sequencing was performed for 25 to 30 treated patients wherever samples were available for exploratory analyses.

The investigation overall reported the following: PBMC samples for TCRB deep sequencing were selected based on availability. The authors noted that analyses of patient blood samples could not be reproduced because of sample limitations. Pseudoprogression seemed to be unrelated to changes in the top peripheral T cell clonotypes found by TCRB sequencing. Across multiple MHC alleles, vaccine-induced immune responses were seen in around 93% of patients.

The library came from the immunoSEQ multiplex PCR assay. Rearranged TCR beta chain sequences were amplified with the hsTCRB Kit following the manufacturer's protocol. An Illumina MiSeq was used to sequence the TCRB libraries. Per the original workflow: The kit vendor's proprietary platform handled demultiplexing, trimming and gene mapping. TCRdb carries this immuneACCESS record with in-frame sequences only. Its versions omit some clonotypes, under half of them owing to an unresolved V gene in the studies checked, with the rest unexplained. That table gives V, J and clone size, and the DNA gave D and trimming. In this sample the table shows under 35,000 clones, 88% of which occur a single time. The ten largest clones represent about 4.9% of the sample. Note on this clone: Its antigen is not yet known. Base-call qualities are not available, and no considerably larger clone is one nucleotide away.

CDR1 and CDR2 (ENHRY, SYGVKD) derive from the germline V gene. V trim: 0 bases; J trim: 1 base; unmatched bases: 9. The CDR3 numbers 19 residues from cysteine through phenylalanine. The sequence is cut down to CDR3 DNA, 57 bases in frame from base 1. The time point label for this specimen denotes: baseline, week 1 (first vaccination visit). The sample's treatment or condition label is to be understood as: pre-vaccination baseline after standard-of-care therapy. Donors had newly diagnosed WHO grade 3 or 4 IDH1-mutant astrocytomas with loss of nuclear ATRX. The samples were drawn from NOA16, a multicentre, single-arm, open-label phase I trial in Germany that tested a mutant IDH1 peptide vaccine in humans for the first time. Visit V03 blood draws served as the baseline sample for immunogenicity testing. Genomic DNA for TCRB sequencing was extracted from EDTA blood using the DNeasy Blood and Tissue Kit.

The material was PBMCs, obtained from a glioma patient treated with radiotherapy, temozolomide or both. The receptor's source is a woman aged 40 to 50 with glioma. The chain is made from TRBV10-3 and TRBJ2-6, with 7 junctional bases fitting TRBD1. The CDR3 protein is CAISESMGTASSGANVLTF. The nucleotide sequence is TGTGCCATCAGTGAGTCGATGGGGACAGCGTCTTCTGGGGCCAACGTCCTGACTTTC.